This is a list of T cell receptor beta chains from one sample in a study of cytomegalovirus exposure and HLA in healthy donors. Profiled with immunoSEQ multiplex PCR; TCRdb holds only in-frame clones, not every one. The sample includes 150,000 or so clones, 85% of them seen just once. Sequencing was carried out using PBMCs. The receptors derive from a man aged 25-45 years in good health and CMV-seropositive. Both conserved end residues are part of each CDR3. D genes are given only for firm matches. Clone size is stated in some rows and not others, as once, few, many or a class when expanded.

v_call: TRBV7-9
d_call: .
clone_size: .
j_call: TRBJ2-1
cdr3_nt: TGTGCCAGCAGCCCCCCGAAACTCGAGCAGTTCTTC
cdr3_aa: CASSPPKLEQFF

v_call: TRBV7-9
d_call: .
clone_size: once
j_call: TRBJ2-5
cdr3_nt: TGTGCCAGCAGCTTAGGGGCCCACTCCCAAGAGACCCAGTACTTC
cdr3_aa: CASSLGAHSQETQYF

v_call: TRBV7-9
d_call: TRBD1
clone_size: .
j_call: TRBJ1-2
cdr3_nt: TGTGCCAGCAGCCAACAACAGGGGGTAGGGTATGGCTACACCTTC
cdr3_aa: CASSQQQGVGYGYTF

v_call: TRBV29-1
d_call: .
clone_size: .
j_call: TRBJ2-7
cdr3_nt: TGCAGCGTTGAAGGGGCAGGCGAGTACGAGCAGTACTTC
cdr3_aa: CSVEGAGEYEQYF

v_call: TRBV10-1
d_call: .
clone_size: .
j_call: TRBJ2-3
cdr3_nt: TGCGCCAGCAGTGCCTACCAGGGGGGAGATACGCAGTATTTT
cdr3_aa: CASSAYQGGDTQYF

v_call: TRBV6-5
d_call: TRBD2
clone_size: .
j_call: TRBJ2-7
cdr3_nt: TGTGCCAGTCTGGGCGGGGGTTCTCGGGAGCAGTACTTC
cdr3_aa: CASLGGGSREQYF

v_call: TRBV6-5
d_call: .
clone_size: .
j_call: TRBJ2-5
cdr3_nt: TGTGCCAGCACGACGACTAGAGCCCGGGAAGAGACCCAGTACTTC
cdr3_aa: CASTTTRAREETQYF

v_call: TRBV11-2
d_call: TRBD2
clone_size: .
j_call: TRBJ2-1
cdr3_nt: TGTGCCAGCAGCTTAGGCCGACTAGCGGGGGGGCCTAAGTACAATGAGCAGTTCTTC
cdr3_aa: CASSLGRLAGGPKYNEQFF

v_call: TRBV27
d_call: TRBD2
clone_size: .
j_call: TRBJ2-5
cdr3_nt: TGTGCCAGCAGCTTATGGCCTAGCGGAGCCCAAGAGACCCAGTACTTC
cdr3_aa: CASSLWPSGAQETQYF

v_call: TRBV11-2
d_call: .
clone_size: .
j_call: TRBJ2-7
cdr3_nt: TGTGCCAGCAGCTTAACAACAGGGAGACTCTACGAGCAGTACTTC
cdr3_aa: CASSLTTGRLYEQYF

v_call: TRBV27
d_call: TRBD1
clone_size: once
j_call: TRBJ2-3
cdr3_nt: TGTGCCAGCAGTTTTCGTAGGGGGCATTCGACAGATACGCAGTATTTT
cdr3_aa: CASSFRRGHSTDTQYF

v_call: TRBV7-3
d_call: TRBD1
clone_size: .
j_call: TRBJ2-2
cdr3_nt: TGTGCCAGCAGCCCGCCTAGGACAGGGGGAGGGGAGCTGTTTTTT
cdr3_aa: CASSPPRTGGGELFF

v_call: TRBV5-6
d_call: .
clone_size: .
j_call: TRBJ2-5
cdr3_nt: TGTGCCAGCAGCCTGGGGCCGCAAGAGACCCAGTACTTC
cdr3_aa: CASSLGPQETQYF

v_call: TRBV9
d_call: .
clone_size: .
j_call: TRBJ2-5
cdr3_nt: TGTGCCAGCAGCGTGGGGGGGGCAGGCCAAGAGACCCAGTACTTC
cdr3_aa: CASSVGGAGQETQYF

v_call: TRBV25-1
d_call: TRBD1
clone_size: .
j_call: TRBJ1-1
cdr3_nt: TGTGCCAGCAGTGAATTCCTCGGGCCGCAGGGGGCAGACACTGAAGCTTTCTTT
cdr3_aa: CASSEFLGPQGADTEAFF

v_call: TRBV6-6
d_call: .
clone_size: .
j_call: TRBJ2-5
cdr3_nt: TGTGCCAGCAGTTACTCGACTGGGGCAAGGGAGACCCAGTACTTC
cdr3_aa: CASSYSTGARETQYF

v_call: TRBV7-3
d_call: .
clone_size: .
j_call: TRBJ1-2
cdr3_nt: TGTGCCAGCAGCCCCGGGGGCTATGGCTACACCTTC
cdr3_aa: CASSPGGYGYTF

v_call: TRBV4-3
d_call: TRBD1
clone_size: once
j_call: TRBJ1-1
cdr3_nt: TGCGCCAGCAGCCTCGACAGGGGCACTGAAGCTTTCTTT
cdr3_aa: CASSLDRGTEAFF

v_call: TRBV30
d_call: TRBD1
clone_size: .
j_call: TRBJ1-1
cdr3_nt: TGTGCCTGGTCCGACCGGTATAGCCGGGACAGGGGTTCCCTGAACACTGAAGCTTTCTTT
cdr3_aa: CAWSDRYSRDRGSLNTEAFF

v_call: TRBV9
d_call: TRBD1
clone_size: .
j_call: TRBJ2-1
cdr3_nt: TGTGCCAGCAGCGTACCGCCCGGGGACAGCAATGAGCAGTTCTTC
cdr3_aa: CASSVPPGDSNEQFF

v_call: TRBV7-6
d_call: TRBD1
clone_size: .
j_call: TRBJ2-7
cdr3_nt: TGTGCCAGCAGCTTAGTAGGGGGCAACGAGCAGTACTTC
cdr3_aa: CASSLVGGNEQYF

v_call: TRBV7-8
d_call: .
clone_size: .
j_call: TRBJ1-1
cdr3_nt: TGTGCCAGCAGCTTATTATTGGGGGCTTCTGAAGCTTTCTTT
cdr3_aa: CASSLLLGASEAFF

v_call: TRBV2
d_call: .
clone_size: .
j_call: TRBJ1-1
cdr3_nt: TGTGCCAGCAGTGATGAGGCGCCGATGGGCACTGAAGCTTTCTTT
cdr3_aa: CASSDEAPMGTEAFF

v_call: TRBV7-2
d_call: TRBD2
clone_size: .
j_call: TRBJ2-1
cdr3_nt: TGTGCCAGCAGCTCCAGTAGCGGGGGGGTTTTATACAATGAGCAGTTCTTC
cdr3_aa: CASSSSSGGVLYNEQFF

v_call: TRBV4-1
d_call: .
clone_size: .
j_call: TRBJ1-2
cdr3_nt: TGCGCCAGCAGCCCGCGAGGTACAGGGCGGTTGGATGGCTACACCTTC
cdr3_aa: CASSPRGTGRLDGYTF

v_call: TRBV9
d_call: .
clone_size: .
j_call: TRBJ2-5
cdr3_nt: TGTGCCAGCAGCCCCCGTCCCTACGGGGAGACCCAGTACTTC
cdr3_aa: CASSPRPYGETQYF

v_call: TRBV7-7
d_call: TRBD2
clone_size: once
j_call: TRBJ2-1
cdr3_nt: TGTGCTAGCAGCTTAGGACTAGACAATGAGCAGTTCTTC
cdr3_aa: CASSLGLDNEQFF

v_call: TRBV4-1
d_call: TRBD1
clone_size: .
j_call: TRBJ1-6
cdr3_nt: TGCGCCAGCAGCCACGCTAACCGGGACAGGGACTCACCCCTCCACTTT
cdr3_aa: CASSHANRDRDSPLHF

v_call: TRBV5-4
d_call: TRBD2
clone_size: .
j_call: TRBJ2-3
cdr3_nt: TGTGCCAGCAGCACTGGACTAGCGGGGGGTGAGGCAGATACGCAGTATTTT
cdr3_aa: CASSTGLAGGEADTQYF

v_call: TRBV7-2
d_call: .
clone_size: .
j_call: TRBJ2-1
cdr3_nt: TGTGCCAGCAGCCGCGGGGGCGGGGGATACAATGAGCAGTTCTTC
cdr3_aa: CASSRGGGGYNEQFF

v_call: TRBV27
d_call: .
clone_size: .
j_call: TRBJ2-7
cdr3_nt: TGTGCCAGCAGTTTAAGACGGGACTCCTACGAGCAGTACTTC
cdr3_aa: CASSLRRDSYEQYF

v_call: TRBV19
d_call: .
clone_size: .
j_call: TRBJ1-6
cdr3_nt: TGTGCCAGTAGTTCCCGGACACAGGGTGGTGCGTCACCCCTCCACTTT
cdr3_aa: CASSSRTQGGASPLHF

v_call: TRBV2
d_call: .
clone_size: .
j_call: TRBJ2-1
cdr3_nt: TGTGCCAGCAGACCTACTAGCTTCCATGAGCAGTTCTTC
cdr3_aa: CASRPTSFHEQFF

v_call: TRBV5-3
d_call: .
clone_size: .
j_call: TRBJ1-2
cdr3_nt: TGTGCCAGAAGCCTCCCTAAAAGGGGGGGCGACTATGGCTACACCTTC
cdr3_aa: CARSLPKRGGDYGYTF

v_call: TRBV6-4
d_call: TRBD2
clone_size: .
j_call: TRBJ2-3
cdr3_nt: TGTGCCAGCAGTGCCGGACTAGCGGGGTGGCCAGATACGCAGTATTTT
cdr3_aa: CASSAGLAGWPDTQYF

v_call: TRBV5-1
d_call: .
clone_size: .
j_call: TRBJ2-2
cdr3_nt: TGCGCCAGCAGCTCCGCCTCATTAGACACCGGGGAGCTGTTTTTT
cdr3_aa: CASSSASLDTGELFF

v_call: TRBV4-2
d_call: TRBD1
clone_size: once
j_call: TRBJ1-5
cdr3_nt: TGTGCCAGCAGCCAAGATCTTGGGACAGGTAATCAGCCCCAGCATTTT
cdr3_aa: CASSQDLGTGNQPQHF

v_call: TRBV5-1
d_call: .
clone_size: .
j_call: TRBJ2-5
cdr3_nt: TGCGCCAGCGGACTTCAGCCGACTAGTGGTGAGACCCAGTACTTC
cdr3_aa: CASGLQPTSGETQYF

v_call: TRBV9
d_call: TRBD1
clone_size: .
j_call: TRBJ2-1
cdr3_nt: TGTGCCAGCAGCCCCTTATCAGACAGGGGGCTTACTCCGTTCTTC
cdr3_aa: CASSPLSDRGLTPFF

v_call: TRBV19
d_call: .
clone_size: .
j_call: TRBJ1-5
cdr3_nt: TGTGCCAGTAGTATATTCGGTCAGCCCCAGCATTTT
cdr3_aa: CASSIFGQPQHF

v_call: TRBV27
d_call: .
clone_size: few
j_call: TRBJ1-5
cdr3_nt: TGTGCCAGCAGTTTTTGGTCCCCAGGGGCGGGCAATCAGCCCCAGCATTTT
cdr3_aa: CASSFWSPGAGNQPQHF

v_call: TRBV5-5
d_call: TRBD1
clone_size: .
j_call: TRBJ1-3
cdr3_nt: TGTGCCAGCAGCTTGGAGTACGGGACAGGGCACTCTGGAAACACCATATATTTT
cdr3_aa: CASSLEYGTGHSGNTIYF

v_call: TRBV7-3
d_call: .
clone_size: few
j_call: TRBJ1-2
cdr3_nt: TGTGCCAGCAGCTCGGGACACGGCTATGGCTACACCTTC
cdr3_aa: CASSSGHGYGYTF

v_call: TRBV7-2
d_call: .
clone_size: .
j_call: TRBJ1-4
cdr3_nt: TGTGCCAGCAGCTTACATCGTGCGCCGCACCTAAATAATGAAAAACTGTTTTTT
cdr3_aa: CASSLHRAPHLNNEKLFF

v_call: TRBV18
d_call: .
clone_size: once
j_call: TRBJ2-7
cdr3_nt: TGTGCCAGCTCACCAGACAGCGAAAACGAGCAGTACTTC
cdr3_aa: CASSPDSENEQYF

v_call: TRBV7-2
d_call: .
clone_size: .
j_call: TRBJ1-4
cdr3_nt: TGTGCCAGCAGCTTATATCCAGGCCTTAATGAAAAACTGTTTTTT
cdr3_aa: CASSLYPGLNEKLFF

v_call: TRBV6-5
d_call: TRBD1
clone_size: .
j_call: TRBJ2-5
cdr3_nt: TGTGCCAGCAGTTACTCCGACAGGGGGCTAGAGACCCAGTACTTC
cdr3_aa: CASSYSDRGLETQYF

v_call: TRBV7-6
d_call: .
clone_size: few
j_call: TRBJ2-3
cdr3_nt: TGTGCCAGCAGCACTAGGAGTTGGGATACGCAGTATTTT
cdr3_aa: CASSTRSWDTQYF

v_call: TRBV4-3
d_call: TRBD2
clone_size: .
j_call: TRBJ2-3
cdr3_nt: TGCGCCAGCAGCACTGAGCGGGGGGGGGATACGCAGTATTTT
cdr3_aa: CASSTERGGDTQYF

v_call: TRBV7-2
d_call: .
clone_size: .
j_call: TRBJ1-2
cdr3_nt: TGTGCCAGCAGCCCCCGGGGTAACTATGGCTACACCTTC
cdr3_aa: CASSPRGNYGYTF

v_call: TRBV18
d_call: .
clone_size: .
j_call: TRBJ1-2
cdr3_nt: TGTGCCAGCTCATCGGCGGAGGGCTACACCTTC
cdr3_aa: CASSSAEGYTF